What follows describes a single TCR beta chain. This sample was included in a study of shared clonotypes between healthy human individuals. Per the germline V gene, CDR1 is SGHNT and CDR2 is YYREEE (reference sequence). V gave up 6 bases and J gave up 3 bases; unmatched junction bases: 9. The CDR3 spans 14 residues. Generated by immunoSEQ multiplex PCR, the TCRdb table keeps only in-frame clones and is missing some. The data show around 600,000 clones, with 95% to 98% seen just once and 0.3% held by the top ten. Naive CD8 cells lacked CD45RO, underwent positive selection for CCR7 and left out terminally differentiated effector memory CD45RA+ cells.

The sample was naive CD8+ T cells sorted from blood. The chain joins TRBV5-4 to TRBJ2-7; 7 bases are shared with TRBD2. The TCR was taken from a young man in good health. The CDR3 is CASTHEGGSYEQYF. DNA of the CDR3: TGTGCCAGCACCCACGAGGGCGGGAGCTACGAGCAGTACTTC. Full variable domain (remainder filled in from reference TRBV5-4 and TRBJ2-7): ETGVTQSPTHLIKTRGQQVTLRCSSQSGHNTVSWYQQALGQGPQFIFQYYREEENGRGNFPPRFSGLQFPNYSSELNVNALELDDSALYLCASTHEGGSYEQYFGPGTRLTVT.